The next 31 T cell receptor beta chains were all read from a single sample in a study of T-cell memory formation after mild COVID-19. TCRdb re-called the 5' RACE reads with MiXCR, one entry per CDR3 protein. The sample holds about 430,000 distinct CDR3 sequences, over 15% seen once. The sample comprised PBMCs or a T cell subset sorted from them (not recorded which). Receptors originate from a man between 18 and 35 years old who had mild COVID-19 (a few samples of this study predate the infection). Cell type and time point are not known.

J is TRBJ1-2 and V is TRBV7-9; D gene unclear. This CDR3 contains 14 residues. Trimming removed 5 bases from V and 1 base from J, with 11 bases in between. CDR1 is SEHNR, CDR2 FQNEAQ, per germline (reference sequence). The CDR3 DNA sequence: TGTGCCAGCAGCCCCTGGACGGGTAACTATGGCTACACCTTC. This sequence encodes CASSPWTGNYGYTF.

The gene calls are TRBV6-2 or TRBV6-3 and TRBJ1-1, with D perhaps TRBD1 (5 bases). In germline, CDR1 is MNHEY, CDR2 SVGEGT. The CDR3 length is 14 residues. The germline V and J ends were trimmed by 7 bases and 0 bases, with 12 bases remaining between them. CDR3 in amino acids: CASIEDTLNTEAFF. CDR3 nucleotide sequence: TGTGCCAGCATCGAGGACACCTTGAACACTGAAGCTTTCTTT.

This clonotype was recorded a few times. V is TRBV5-1 and J is TRBJ2-3, with a weak D call TRBD2 (5 bases). The germline gives CDR1 SGHRS, CDR2 YFSETQ. The length of the CDR3 is 14 residues. Trimming pared 3 bases from V and 4 bases from J, leaving 12 bases between. The CDR3 bases are TGCGCCAGCAGCTCAAACTACGGGGCAGATACGCAGTATTTT. It encodes CASSSNYGADTQYF.

Only a few counts were recorded for this clonotype. The rearrangement links TRBV7-8 to TRBJ1-5, with TRBD1 as a possible D gene (5 bases). The CDR3 is 15 residues long. Germline loops: CDR1 SGHVS, CDR2 FQNEAQ. V was clipped by 2 bases and J by 3 bases, with 11 bases between them. The CDR3 DNA reads TGTGCCAGCAGCTTAAGGCAGGGCTACAATCAGCCCCAGCATTTT. Amino acid sequence: CASSLRQGYNQPQHF. Looking up the rest from reference TRBV7-8 and TRBJ1-5 gives the full variable domain: GAGVSQSPRYKVAKRGQDVALRCDPISGHVSLFWYQQALGQGPEFLTYFQNEAQLDKSGLPSDRFFAERPEGSVSTLKIQRTQQEDSAVYLCASSLRQGYNQPQHFGDGTRLSIL.

The V gene is TRBV29-1, the J gene TRBJ2-7; D not resolved. The CDR3 totals 12 residues. Germline V gives CDR1 SQVTM, CDR2 ANQGSEA. The V end lost 5 bases, the J end lost 1 base, and 9 bases lay between the germline ends. The CDR3 protein is CSVRSSSYEQYF. The CDR3 DNA reads as TGCAGCGTTCGAAGCAGTTCCTACGAGCAGTACTTC.

The genes are TRBV11-2 and TRBJ2-3; unclear D gene. V was clipped by 4 bases and J by 6 bases, with 14 bases between them. This CDR3 is built from 14 residues. In germline, CDR1 is SGHAT, CDR2 FQNNGV. The chain's CDR3 is CASSSIKGTDTQYF. DNA of the CDR3: TGTGCCAGCAGCTCGATAAAGGGAACGGATACGCAGTATTTT.

The chain uses TRBV13 and TRBJ1-1; D not certain. V was shortened by 0 bases and J by 0 bases, with 8 bases between the two germline ends. CDR3 length: 15 amino acids. CDR1 and CDR2 (germline): PRHDT, FYEKMQ (reference sequence). In nucleotides, the CDR3 is TGTGCCAGCAGCTTAGGTAGAGGAGTGAACACTGAAGCTTTCTTT. Amino acid sequence: CASSLGRGVNTEAFF. Full variable domain (rest looked up from reference TRBV13 and TRBJ1-1): AAGVIQSPRHLIKEKRETATLKCYPIPRHDTVYWYQQGPGQDPQFLISFYEKMQSDKGSIPDRFSAQQFSDYHSELNMSSLELGDSALYFCASSLGRGVNTEAFFGQGTRLTVV.

This clonotype was counted only a few times. CDR3 region: CASRPNFGEQFF. For the CDR3, the DNA is TGTGCCAGCAGGCCCAATTTTGGCGAGCAGTTCTTC. The rearrangement links TRBV28 to TRBJ2-1; D ambiguous. The CDR3 spans 12 residues. Germline loops: CDR1 MDHEN, CDR2 SYDVKM. The V end was cut by 6 bases, the J end by 10 bases, with 13 bases between. The complete variable domain, with remaining parts taken from reference TRBV28 and TRBJ2-1, reads DVKVTQSSRYLVKRTGEKVFLECVQDMDHENMFWYRQDPGLGLRLIYFSYDVKMKEKGDIPEGYSVSREKKERFSLILESASTNQTSMYLCASRPNFGEQFFGPGTRLTVL.

The rearrangement joins TRBV19 to TRBJ2-2; 10 nucleotides match TRBD1. Germline CDR1 LNHDA, CDR2 SQIVND (reference sequence). There are 16 residues in the CDR3. J lost 9 bases, V lost 7 bases, and 14 bases had no gene match. Here the CDR3 DNA reads TGTGCCAGTACAACCCCAGCGGGGACAGGGGCCAGGGAGCTGTTTTTT. It encodes CASTTPAGTGARELFF.

This clonotype was observed at least ten times. The CDR3 spells CASSPRDKENEQYF. The CDR3 nucleotides are TGTGCCAGCAGCCCCCGGGACAAGGAGAACGAGCAGTACTTC. This chain links TRBV7-9 with TRBJ2-7; a weak D match, TRBD1 (6 bases). The CDR3 covers 14 residues. Germline CDR1 reads SEHNR; CDR2 reads FQNEAQ (reference sequence). The V end lost 5 bases, the J end lost 5 bases, and 16 bases lay between the germline ends.

In its sample, this clonotype was seen a few times. The chain uses TRBV20-1 and TRBJ1-2; the D is unclear. The CDR3 loop spans 9 amino acids. Germline lookup yields CDR1 DFQATT and CDR2 SNEGSKA (reference sequence). The CDR3 protein is CSPERDYTF. The CDR3, as DNA: TGCAGCCCAGAACGGGACTACACCTTC.

The V gene is TRBV12-3 or TRBV12-4, the J gene TRBJ1-2; a possible D gene is TRBD1 (5 bases). Trimming pared 6 bases from V and 9 bases from J, leaving 17 bases between. This CDR3 region has 13 residues. The CDR3 loop reads CASSRPGMSRYTF. The CDR3 DNA reads TGTGCCAGCAGCCGCCCAGGGATGTCTCGCTACACCTTC.

The J gene is TRBJ1-5, the V gene TRBV18, with TRBD1 matching over 8 bases. Germline V lookup: CDR1 KGHSH, CDR2 LQKENI. The CDR3 extends over 15 amino acids. Trimming took 3 bases from V and 3 from J; bases not matched to a gene: 4. The chain's CDR3 is CASSPIQGDNQPQHF. In nucleotides, the CDR3 is TGTGCCAGCTCACCCATACAGGGGGACAATCAGCCCCAGCATTTT.

This clonotype was found a few times. The V and J genes are TRBV20-1 and TRBJ2-3; TRBD2 aligns across 10 bases. This CDR3 region has 15 residues. The junction had 6 bases not matched to a gene; V was cut back by 0 bases and J by 6 bases. Germline lookup yields CDR1 DFQATT and CDR2 SNEGSKA (reference sequence). DNA for the CDR3: TGCAGTGCTAGAGACCTAGCGGGGGTTCAGGATACGCAGTATTTT. Translated: CSARDLAGVQDTQYF.

In its sample, this clonotype was seen a few times. The CDR3 here is CASSSHLDEQYF. DNA for the CDR3: TGTGCCAGCAGCTCTCATCTGGACGAGCAGTACTTC. This chain joins TRBV7-2 and TRBJ2-7; no reliable D call. Looked up from germline, CDR1 is SGHTA and CDR2 is FQGNSA. This CDR3 has 12 amino acids. V lost 4 bases to trimming and J lost 5 bases, with 9 bases between them.

This chain connects TRBV7-8 to TRBJ2-1, with TRBD2 matching over 7 bases. CDR3 size: 12 residues. Germline V gene lookup returns CDR1 SGHVS and CDR2 FQNEAQ. The trim removed 5 bases at V and 15 bases at J, leaving 10 bases unmatched. CDR3 nucleotide sequence: TGTGCCAGCAGCCCTACTCGGGGCGGGGGGTTCTTC. This sequence encodes CASSPTRGGGFF. The variable domain in full, completed from reference TRBV7-8 and TRBJ2-1, reads GAGVSQSPRYKVAKRGQDVALRCDPISGHVSLFWYQQALGQGPEFLTYFQNEAQLDKSGLPSDRFFAERPEGSVSTLKIQRTQQEDSAVYLCASSPTRGGGFFGPGTRLTVL.

This clonotype has only a few counts. The chain couples TRBV6-5 to TRBJ1-1; the D gene is possibly TRBD1 (5 bases). This CDR3 contains 16 residues. Germline V gene sequence: CDR1 MNHEY, CDR2 SVGAGI. Trimming left V 2 bases short and J 3 bases short, with 16 bases between. The CDR3 here is CASSYGPLGLDTEAFF. CDR3 DNA: TGTGCCAGCAGTTACGGTCCATTGGGGCTGGACACTGAAGCTTTCTTT.

This clonotype turned up a few times. V gene TRBV4-2 combines with J gene TRBJ2-5; no definite D call. V lost 1 base and J lost 3, with 9 bases in between. CDR1 is LGHNA, CDR2 YNFKEQ, per germline. This CDR3 has 14 residues. CDR3 in amino acids: CASSQGRPEETQYF. The CDR3 nucleotides are TGTGCCAGCAGCCAAGGAAGGCCGGAAGAGACCCAGTACTTC.

This chain links TRBV27 with TRBJ1-5, with D perhaps matching TRBD1 (5 bases). Germline V gene lookup returns CDR1 MNHEY and CDR2 SMNVEV (reference sequence). The CDR3 has 14 residues. V lost 2 bases to trimming and J lost 6 bases, with 11 bases between them. CDR3 coding DNA: TGTGCCAGCAGTTTAATTTACGGGGCTCAGCCCCAGCATTTT. Amino acid sequence: CASSLIYGAQPQHF.

J is TRBJ1-2 and V is TRBV4-3, with 7 bases fitting TRBD1. The CDR3 totals 16 residues. From germline, CDR1 is LGHNA and CDR2 YSLEER. Germline trimming cut 4 bases from V and 0 bases from J; bases unmatched to any gene: 8. Here the CDR3 reads CASSRKTDRANYGYTF. CDR3 nucleotides: TGCGCCAGCAGCCGGAAAACCGACAGGGCTAACTATGGCTACACCTTC.

The chain's CDR3 is CASTRTGSTDTQYF. CDR3 bases: TGTGCCAGCACAAGGACAGGGAGCACAGATACGCAGTATTTT. The genes are TRBV9 and TRBJ2-3, with TRBD1 matching over 8 bases. CDR1 and CDR2 from the germline V gene are SGDLS and YYNGEE. The V segment lost 6 bases and the J segment 0 bases; nucleotides outside the gene matches: 3. The CDR3 sequence is 14 residues long.

The chain combines TRBV20-1 with TRBJ2-2; 8 nucleotides align to TRBD2. The CDR3 totals 14 residues. Losses at the gene ends were 5 bases for V and 3 bases for J; bases not matched to a gene: 5. CDR1 and CDR2 from the germline V gene are DFQATT and SNEGSKA (reference sequence). The CDR3 loop is CSASGGPDTGELFF. The DNA of the CDR3 is TGCAGTGCTTCGGGGGGGCCTGACACCGGGGAGCTGTTTTTT.

V gene TRBV4-2 combines with J gene TRBJ2-7; D is unresolved. This CDR3 comprises 14 residues. The germline V gene encodes CDR1 LGHNA and CDR2 YNFKEQ. V was clipped by 0 bases and J by 2 bases, with 8 bases between them. CDR3 nucleotides: TGTGCCAGCAGCCAAGAGCTGGGTCCCTACGAGCAGTACGTC. This codes for CASSQELGPYEQYV.

CDR3 DNA sequence: TGTGCCAGCTCACACGAAGACAGGATTAGTTACGAGCAGTACTTC. It yields the protein CASSHEDRISYEQYF. The chain couples TRBV18 to TRBJ2-7; tentatively, D is TRBD1 (6 bases). From germline, CDR1 is KGHSH and CDR2 LQKENI. The CDR3 is made up of 15 amino acids. V lost 4 bases, J lost 4 bases, and 17 bases lay in between.

This clonotype was detected a few times. V and J are TRBV5-4 and TRBJ2-2; D is unclear. Germline V gene sequence: CDR1 SGHNT, CDR2 YYREEE (reference sequence). The CDR3 is made up of 15 amino acids. Trimming took 4 bases from V and 3 from J, leaving 13 bases between them. The CDR3 is CASSRTPPDTGELFF. CDR3 sequence (DNA): TGTGCCAGCAGCCGAACACCCCCGGACACCGGGGAGCTGTTTTTT.

This clonotype turned up a few times. V usage is TRBV5-5 and J usage is TRBJ2-1, with 9 positions matching TRBD2. CDR1 SGHKS and CDR2 YYEKEE come from the germline V gene (reference sequence). The ends lost 4 bases at V and 6 bases at J; junction bases unmatched: 5. The CDR3 is made up of 14 amino acids. The CDR3: CASSPSGGRNEQFF. The CDR3 DNA reads as TGTGCCAGCAGCCCGAGCGGGGGGCGCAATGAGCAGTTCTTC.

This rearrangement joins TRBV7-9 to TRBJ2-5; TRBD2 might be the D (5 bases). V lost 4 bases and J lost 0, with 6 bases in between. The CDR3 covers 13 residues. Germline V gives CDR1 SEHNR, CDR2 FQNEAQ (reference sequence). The CDR3 DNA reads as TGTGCCAGCAGCTCGAGGGACCAAGAGACCCAGTACTTC. This encodes CASSSRDQETQYF.

The V gene is TRBV5-1, the J gene TRBJ2-6, with 13 bases lining up with TRBD2. Per germline, CDR1 SGHRS and CDR2 YFSETQ. This CDR3 is 17 amino acids long. V lost 4 bases, J lost 4 bases, and 5 bases stayed unmatched. The CDR3 spells CASSTGTSGAGANVLTF. The CDR3 DNA sequence: TGCGCCAGCAGCACGGGGACTAGCGGGGCCGGGGCCAACGTCCTGACTTTC. The full variable domain, in which reference TRBV5-1 and TRBJ2-6 provide the parts outside the CDR3, is KAGVTQTPRYLIKTRGQQVTLSCSPISGHRSVSWYQQTPGQGLQFLFEYFSETQRNKGNFPGRFSGRQFSNSRSEMNVSTLELGDSALYLCASSTGTSGAGANVLTFGAGSRLTVL.

As DNA, the CDR3 is TGTGCCAGCAGCCCGTACGGGACAGGGTCTGGGGCCAACGTCCTGACTTTC. Translation gives CASSPYGTGSGANVLTF. This sequence joins TRBV7-9 and TRBJ2-6; 9 nucleotides agree with TRBD1. This CDR3 comprises 17 residues. The junction had 6 bases not matched to a gene; V was cut back by 5 bases and J by 1 base. Germline CDR1 and CDR2: SEHNR and FQNEAQ (reference sequence).

The chain is built from TRBV7-6 and TRBJ2-3, with 7 bases identical to TRBD2. The germline gives CDR1 SGHVS, CDR2 FNYEAQ. CDR3 length equals 15 residues. V lost 5 bases and J lost 4; bases outside the gene matches: 9. The chain's CDR3 is CASSGIGGLSDTQYF. The CDR3 region has the DNA TGTGCCAGCAGCGGGATCGGGGGGTTATCAGATACGCAGTATTTT.

This clonotype was counted only a few times. The V gene is TRBV7-2, the J gene TRBJ1-6; D might be TRBD1 (5 bases). Trimming cost V 4 bases and J 10 bases, with 20 bases left between them. Germline CDR1 reads SGHTA; CDR2 reads FQGNSA. CDR3 size: 16 residues. In DNA, the CDR3 is TGTGCCAGCAGCTCCAGGGCAGGAGGGGCTTTGTCACCCCTCCACTTT. It is translated as CASSSRAGGALSPLHF.